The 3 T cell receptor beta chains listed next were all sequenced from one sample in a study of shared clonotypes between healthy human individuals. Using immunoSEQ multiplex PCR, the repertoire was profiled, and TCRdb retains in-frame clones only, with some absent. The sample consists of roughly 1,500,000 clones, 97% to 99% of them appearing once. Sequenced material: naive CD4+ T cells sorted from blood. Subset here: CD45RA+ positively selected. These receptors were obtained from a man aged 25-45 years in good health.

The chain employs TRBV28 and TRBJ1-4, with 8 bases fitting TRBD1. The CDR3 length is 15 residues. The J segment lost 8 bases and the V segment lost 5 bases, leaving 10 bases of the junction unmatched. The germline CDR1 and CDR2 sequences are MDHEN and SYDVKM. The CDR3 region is CASSETDRGDEKLFF. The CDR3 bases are TGTGCCAGCAGTGAGACCGACAGGGGTGACGAAAAACTGTTTTTT.

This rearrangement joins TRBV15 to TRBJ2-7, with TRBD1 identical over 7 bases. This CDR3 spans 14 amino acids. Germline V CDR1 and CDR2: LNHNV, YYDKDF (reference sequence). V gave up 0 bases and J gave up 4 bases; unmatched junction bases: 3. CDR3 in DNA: TGTGCCACCAGCAGAGAGAGGGGGCAGTACGAGCAGTACTTC. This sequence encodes CATSRERGQYEQYF.

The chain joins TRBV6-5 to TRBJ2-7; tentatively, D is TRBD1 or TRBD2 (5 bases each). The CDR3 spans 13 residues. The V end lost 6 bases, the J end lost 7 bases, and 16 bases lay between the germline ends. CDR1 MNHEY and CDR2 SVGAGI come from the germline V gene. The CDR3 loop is CASRPQGRDEQYF. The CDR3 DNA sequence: TGTGCCAGCAGGCCCCAGGGACGGGATGAGCAGTACTTC.